What follows are 12 T cell receptor beta chains derived from one specimen sequenced in a study of blood T cell repertoires in COVID-19. Profiled with immunoSEQ multiplex PCR; TCRdb holds only in-frame clones, not every one. The repertoire consists of around 150,000 clones, with about 86% occurring once and the leading ten covering roughly 8%. The sequenced material came from peripheral blood. Every receptor here comes from a man aged 55 to 70 with acute or convalescent COVID-19.

The gene calls are TRBV7-3 and TRBJ2-3, with TRBD2 matching 16 bases. Germline values: CDR1 SGHTA, CDR2 FQGTGA. The CDR3 length is 19 residues. V lost 1 base and J lost 4; bases outside the gene matches: 8. CDR3 sequence reads: CASSLKPGLAGGPADTQYF. The CDR3 DNA sequence: TGTGCCAGCAGCTTAAAACCGGGACTAGCGGGAGGGCCGGCAGATACGCAGTATTTT.

The chain carries TRBV6-1 and TRBJ1-5, with 7 bases matching TRBD1. Germline trimming cut 4 bases from V and 5 bases from J; bases unmatched to any gene: 11. CDR1 and CDR2 from the germline V gene are MNHNS and SASEGT. The CDR3 has 16 amino acids. The CDR3 sequence is CASSVLSGGSDQPQHF. In DNA form, the CDR3 reads TGTGCCAGCAGTGTTCTCTCAGGGGGTTCGGATCAGCCCCAGCATTTT.

This chain uses TRBV5-1 with TRBJ2-2; 7 positions agree with TRBD1. Germline CDR1 reads SGHRS; CDR2 reads YFSETQ. The CDR3 length is 14 residues. The junction had 4 bases not matched to a gene; V was cut back by 4 bases and J by 4 bases. The CDR3 loop reads CASSAWTGTGELFF. DNA for the CDR3: TGCGCCAGCAGCGCCTGGACAGGCACCGGGGAGCTGTTTTTT.

This clone is a singleton in its sample. Here the CDR3 reads CASSLEGPESGAFF. The CDR3 bases are TGCGCCAGCAGCTTGGAGGGGCCCGAATCAGGAGCTTTCTTT. The gene calls are TRBV5-1 and TRBJ1-1; D may be TRBD1 (5 bases). Trimming cost V 0 bases and J 10 bases, with 16 bases left between them. Germline-derived CDR1 and CDR2 are SGHRS and YFSETQ. The CDR3 length is 14 residues.

The chain combines TRBV19 with TRBJ1-1; tentatively, D is TRBD1 (6 bases). CDR1 is LNHDA, CDR2 SQIVND, per germline (reference sequence). The CDR3 spans 14 residues. V lost 3 bases and J lost 7, with 15 bases in between. The CDR3 sequence is CASSMGGGVGEAFF. The CDR3 DNA is TGTGCCAGTAGTATGGGTGGGGGCGTAGGTGAAGCTTTCTTT.

The J gene is TRBJ1-2, the V gene TRBV24-1; D is possibly TRBD1 (6 bases). CDR3 length: 14 amino acids. The germline gives CDR1 KGHDR, CDR2 SFDVKD. The V gene lost 9 bases and the J gene lost 4 bases, with 17 bases spanning the gap. CDR3 sequence: CATSSGTTRYGYTF. The CDR3 bases are TGTGCCACCTCCTCCGGGACAACGCGCTATGGCTACACCTTC.

The rearrangement uses TRBV6-5 and TRBJ2-7; tentatively, D is TRBD2 (7 bases). Germline CDR1 MNHEY, CDR2 SVGAGI. CDR3 size: 16 residues. The germline V and J ends were trimmed by 2 bases and 0 bases, with 14 bases remaining between them. The DNA for the CDR3 is TGTGCCAGCAGTTACGGGGGGGCGGACCTCTCCTACGAGCAGTACTTC. Its translation is CASSYGGADLSYEQYF.

The rearrangement links TRBV10-1 to TRBJ2-7; 7 bases are shared with TRBD1. CDR1 is WNHNN, CDR2 SYGVQD, per germline (reference sequence). The CDR3 spans 15 residues. With V trimmed by 4 bases and J by 4 bases, 10 bases remained unmatched. The CDR3 region is CASSARLGQSYEQYF. The CDR3 region has the DNA TGCGCCAGCAGTGCGAGGTTGGGACAGAGTTACGAGCAGTACTTC.

The gene calls are TRBV5-6 and TRBJ2-2; D is ambiguous. This CDR3 has 15 amino acids. Germline CDR1 reads SGHDT; CDR2 reads YYEEEE. V lost 3 bases and J 0 bases, leaving 9 bases between the germline ends. The CDR3 sequence: CASSSLAANTGELFF. The CDR3 DNA reads TGTGCCAGCAGCTCTTTGGCGGCGAACACCGGGGAGCTGTTTTTT.

The chain combines TRBV7-6 with TRBJ1-3, with D possibly being TRBD1 (5 bases). Trimming cost V 2 bases and J 0 bases, with 14 bases left between them. The CDR3 is 17 residues long. Germline V gives CDR1 SGHVS, CDR2 FNYEAQ. In DNA form, the CDR3 reads TGTGCCAGCAGCTTATGGTCTGCAGGGCGCTCTGGAAACACCATATATTTT. Amino acids: CASSLWSAGRSGNTIYF.

A single count supports this clone. The chain joins TRBV14 to TRBJ2-5, with a possible D match to TRBD2 (7 bases). The germline V gene encodes CDR1 SGHDN and CDR2 FVKESK. Trimming removed 1 base at V and 5 bases at J, with 11 bases between. This CDR3 is 14 amino acids long. CDR3 residues: CASSQGRGGETQYF. The CDR3 nucleotides are TGTGCCAGCAGCCAAGGCAGGGGAGGGGAGACCCAGTACTTC. Full variable domain (remainder filled in from reference TRBV14 and TRBJ2-5): EAGVTQFPSHSVIEKGQTVTLRCDPISGHDNLYWYRRVMGKEIKFLLHFVKESKQDESGMPNNRFLAERTGGTYSTLKVQPAELEDSGVYFCASSQGRGGETQYFGPGTRLLVL.

This clone was observed a single time. This rearrangement joins TRBV27 to TRBJ2-3; TRBD2 aligns across 9 bases. This CDR3 has 16 amino acids. CDR1 and CDR2 from the germline V gene are MNHEY and SMNVEV (reference sequence). J was trimmed by 5 bases and V by 0 bases; bases with no gene match: 6. Written as DNA, the CDR3 is TGTGCCAGCAGTTTATCTAGCGGGAGACCGAGAGATACGCAGTATTTT. It encodes CASSLSSGRPRDTQYF.